These 13 T cell receptor beta chains originate from one sample sequenced in a study of blood T cell repertoires in COVID-19. TCRdb keeps only in-frame clones here, not all; method: immunoSEQ multiplex PCR. The sample holds roughly 260,000 clones; 80% to 90% are singletons and the top ten take 2.3%. The sequencing sample was made of peripheral blood. The receptors stem from a woman aged 45-60 years with acute or convalescent COVID-19.

This chain links TRBV6-1 with TRBJ1-1; 7 bases are a match to TRBD1. Germline CDR1 MNHNS, CDR2 SASEGT. There are 14 residues in the CDR3. V lost 3 bases to trimming and J lost 10 bases; unmatched junction nucleotides: 11. CDR3 in DNA: TGTGCCAGCAGTGATTGGCCAGGGGGTAATGTAGCTTTCTTT. It codes for CASSDWPGGNVAFF.

J is TRBJ2-1 and V is TRBV9, with 11 bases aligning to TRBD2. Trimming at V came to 4 bases and at J to 9 bases, leaving 12 bases not matched to a gene. The CDR3 has 16 residues. Germline-derived CDR1 and CDR2 are SGDLS and YYNGEE. The CDR3 loop reads CASSPRGSGRAGEQFF. The CDR3 DNA reads TGTGCCAGCAGCCCCAGGGGTAGCGGGAGGGCGGGTGAGCAGTTCTTC.

V is TRBV28 and J is TRBJ2-1, with TRBD2 matching 12 bases. V gave up 5 bases and J gave up 4 bases; unmatched junction bases: 3. This CDR3 has 15 amino acids. Germline values: CDR1 MDHEN, CDR2 SYDVKM. The CDR3 DNA is TGTGCCAGCAGTAGAACTAGCGGGAGGTACAATGAGCAGTTCTTC. Protein: CASSRTSGRYNEQFF.

The chain combines TRBV25-1 with TRBJ2-5, with 9 bases fitting TRBD2. Germline trimming cut 2 bases from V and 2 bases from J; bases unmatched to any gene: 3. The CDR3 contains 15 residues. Germline assignment: CDR1 MGHDK and CDR2 SYGVNS. Here the CDR3 DNA reads TGTGCCAGCAGTGAAAGCGGGAGGCTGCAAGAGACCCAGTACTTC. Encoded protein: CASSESGRLQETQYF.

The CDR3 bases are TGTGCCAGCAGTGAACGATGGGCTCTAGCGCCGGGGGGCTACACCTTC. Residues: CASSERWALAPGGYTF. The chain has TRBV2 and TRBJ1-2; no reliable D call. V was pared by 2 bases and J by 8 bases, with 21 bases between. The CDR3 loop spans 16 amino acids. Germline CDR1 reads SNHLY; CDR2 reads FYNNEI.

This rearrangement joins TRBV28 to TRBJ2-7, with 8 bases matching TRBD2. Germline V gives CDR1 MDHEN, CDR2 SYDVKM. The CDR3 length is 13 residues. V dropped 7 bases and J dropped 6; count of bases not matched to a gene: 8. CDR3 DNA: TGTGCCAGCATGGAGAGCGGGAGTTTCGAGCAGTACTTC. It codes for CASMESGSFEQYF.

The rearrangement uses TRBV7-2 and TRBJ2-1, with 11 bases lining up with TRBD1. Trimming removed 6 bases from V and 6 bases from J; junction bases left unmatched: 7. Looked up from germline, CDR1 is SGHTA and CDR2 is FQGNSA. The CDR3 loop spans 15 amino acids. The CDR3 protein is CASSTVGTGGNEQFF. The CDR3 DNA is TGTGCCAGCAGTACGGTTGGGACAGGGGGCAATGAGCAGTTCTTC.

In the case of this clone: At one of its ends the junction is not consistent with the germline gene, which may arise from a read error. The chain is built from TRBV10-3 and TRBJ2-5; the match to TRBD2 covers 8 bases. The CDR3 has 16 residues. CDR1 is ENHRY and CDR2 is SYGVKD in the germline V gene. CDR3 in amino acids: CAISGMGRGGQETQYF. The CDR3, as DNA: TGTGCCATAAGTGGGATGGGTCGCGGGGGGCAAGAGACCCAGTACTTC.

The chain combines TRBV19 with TRBJ1-4, with unresolved D. Germline assignment: CDR1 LNHDA and CDR2 SQIVND (reference sequence). V lost 2 bases and J lost 0, with 7 bases in between. The CDR3 is 15 residues long. This CDR3 reads CASSISGATNEKLFF. DNA of the CDR3: TGTGCCAGTAGTATAAGCGGCGCAACTAATGAAAAACTGTTTTTT.

This clone is a singleton in its sample. The chain recombines TRBV6-5 with TRBJ2-3; the D gene is possibly TRBD1 (5 bases). V shed 7 bases and J shed 0 bases, with 14 bases lying between them. Germline values: CDR1 MNHEY, CDR2 SVGAGI. This CDR3 spans 15 amino acids. In nucleotides, the CDR3 is TGTGCCAGCAAATTTTTGAGACAGAGCACAGATACGCAGTATTTT. As protein: CASKFLRQSTDTQYF.

This chain uses TRBV27 with TRBJ2-7, with a weak D call TRBD2 (6 bases). This CDR3 contains 16 residues. V was clipped by 2 bases and J by 0 bases, with 14 bases between them. Germline V lookup: CDR1 MNHEY, CDR2 SMNVEV (reference sequence). For the CDR3, the DNA is TGTGCCAGCAGTTTAGGTGTCGGGAGCTACTCCTACGAGCAGTACTTC. The encoded protein is CASSLGVGSYSYEQYF.

This clone was counted only a few times. The V and J genes are TRBV19 and TRBJ2-2; the D is unclear. Germline lookup yields CDR1 LNHDA and CDR2 SQIVND (reference sequence). The CDR3 has 16 amino acids. V dropped 4 bases and J dropped 0 bases, with 12 bases sitting between them. In DNA form, the CDR3 reads TGTGCCAGTAGTAGTATCGGCAGCGCGAACACCGGGGAGCTGTTTTTT. This gives the protein CASSSIGSANTGELFF.

The genes are TRBV5-1 and TRBJ1-2; TRBD1 aligns across 9 bases. This CDR3 spans 14 amino acids. Per the germline V gene, CDR1 is SGHRS and CDR2 is YFSETQ. With V trimmed by 0 bases and J by 8 bases, 5 bases remained unmatched. As DNA, the CDR3 is TGCGCCAGCAGCTTGGACGACAGGGGGTACGGCTACACCTTC. Its protein is CASSLDDRGYGYTF.